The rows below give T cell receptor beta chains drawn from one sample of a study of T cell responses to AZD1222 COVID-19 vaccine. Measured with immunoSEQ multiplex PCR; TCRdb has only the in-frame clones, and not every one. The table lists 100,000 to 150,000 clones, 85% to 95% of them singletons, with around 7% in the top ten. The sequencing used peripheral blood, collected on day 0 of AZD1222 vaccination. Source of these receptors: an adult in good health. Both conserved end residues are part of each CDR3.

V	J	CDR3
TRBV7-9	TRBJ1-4	CASSPSTWATNEKLFF
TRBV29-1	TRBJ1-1	CSVDWGFNTEAFF
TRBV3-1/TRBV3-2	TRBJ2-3	CASSQRGHRDTQYF
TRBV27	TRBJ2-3	CASSLLRDSTDTQYF
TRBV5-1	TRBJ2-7	CASSPGTSGRTYEQYF
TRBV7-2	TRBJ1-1	CASSLYLMNTEAFF
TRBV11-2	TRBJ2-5	CASSLMRSASGKETQYF
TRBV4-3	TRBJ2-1	CASSQVRSGRGRYSYNEQFF
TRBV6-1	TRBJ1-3	CASSEASTGSGNTIYF
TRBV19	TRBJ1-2	CASSIVAGGGYGYTF
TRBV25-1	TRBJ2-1	CASSELLAESSYNEQFF
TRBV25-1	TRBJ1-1	CASSELGAVDTEAFF
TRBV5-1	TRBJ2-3	CASSLASGRRTDTQYF